The rows below give T cell receptor beta chains drawn from one sample of a study of tumor and adjacent non-tumor tissue in lung cancer. TCRdb re-called the multiplex PCR reads with MiXCR, one entry per CDR3 protein. In the table there are more than 85,000 distinct CDR3 sequences, over 75% of which are singletons. Sequences were obtained from lung tumor tissue. The receptor source for this set is a man between 65 and 85 years old with non-small cell lung cancer. The CDR3 runs from the conserved cysteine through the conserved F or W. The D gene is left open where the match is weak. Part of the rows lack a size; the others show once, few, many or a class for expanded clones.

V gene: TRBV4-2
clone size: NA
J gene: TRBJ2-5
D gene: TRBD1
CDR3 DNA: TGTCCCAGCAGCCCCCAGGGAACGGGACAGGTGGAGACTCAGTACTTC
CDR3 protein: CPSSPQGTGQVETQYF

V gene: TRBV5-6
clone size: NA
J gene: TRBJ2-1
D gene: TRBD1
CDR3 DNA: TGTGCCGGCGGCTTGGACAGGGGGGAAACCTACAATGAGCAGTTCTTC
CDR3 protein: CAGGLDRGETYNEQFF

V gene: TRBV11-2
clone size: NA
J gene: TRBJ2-1
D gene: TRBD1
CDR3 DNA: TGTGCCAGCAGTTTACATGTGCGGGACAGGGTCTCCTACAATGAGCACTTCTTC
CDR3 protein: CASSLHVRDRVSYNEHFF

V gene: TRBV6-2/TRBV6-3
clone size: NA
J gene: TRBJ2-1
D gene: TRBD2
CDR3 DNA: TGTGCCAGCAGTTATGGGACTAGCGGAAGTGGACGTGTGTACAATGAGCAGTTCTTC
CDR3 protein: CASSYGTSGSGRVYNEQFF

V gene: TRBV5-5
clone size: NA
J gene: TRBJ2-3
D gene: NA
CDR3 DNA: TGTGCCATCAGCGGAACGGAGGGCCAGGCAGTTACGCAGTATTTT
CDR3 protein: CAISGTEGQAVTQYF

V gene: TRBV29-1
clone size: NA
J gene: TRBJ2-1
D gene: NA
CDR3 DNA: TGCAGTGTATTACCTCACTACTATGAGCAGTTCTTC
CDR3 protein: CSVLPHYYEQFF

V gene: TRBV4-2
clone size: NA
J gene: TRBJ2-7
D gene: NA
CDR3 DNA: TGTGCCAGCAGCCAAAGAGAGGGCTACGAGCAATACTTC
CDR3 protein: CASSQREGYEQYF

V gene: TRBV28
clone size: NA
J gene: TRBJ2-3
D gene: TRBD2
CDR3 DNA: TGTGCCAACAGTTTATTGGCGGGGGGGCGCACAGATACGCAGTATTTT
CDR3 protein: CANSLLAGGRTDTQYF

V gene: TRBV10-2
clone size: few
J gene: TRBJ2-2
D gene: TRBD2
CDR3 DNA: TGCGCCAACAGACCAGACGGGGGGGGTAACACGGGGGAGCTGTTTTTT
CDR3 protein: CANRPDGGGNTGELFF

V gene: TRBV6-6
clone size: many
J gene: TRBJ1-1
D gene: NA
CDR3 DNA: TGTGCCAGCAGGGACCGTAGCACTGAAGCTTTCTTT
CDR3 protein: CASRDRSTEAFF

V gene: TRBV4-1
clone size: NA
J gene: TRBJ2-1
D gene: NA
CDR3 DNA: TGCGCCAGCAGCCTAGGGAGTTCAGGGCGGTATGAGCAATTCTTC
CDR3 protein: CASSLGSSGRYEQFF

V gene: TRBV24-1
clone size: NA
J gene: TRBJ2-5
D gene: NA
CDR3 DNA: TGTGCCACCAGTGCCGGCAGAGACCAAGAGACCCAGTACTTC
CDR3 protein: CATSAGRDQETQYF

V gene: TRBV6-5
clone size: NA
J gene: TRBJ1-5
D gene: NA
CDR3 DNA: TGTGCCAACAGCAAGGGGGGCCTCTATCAGCCCCAGCAATTT
CDR3 protein: CANSKGGLYQPQQF

V gene: TRBV5-5
clone size: NA
J gene: TRBJ1-1
D gene: TRBD1
CDR3 DNA: TGTACCAGCATGGGACAGGTCCGGGGCACTGAAGCCTTCTTT
CDR3 protein: CTSMGQVRGTEAFF

V gene: TRBV6-5
clone size: NA
J gene: TRBJ2-7
D gene: NA
CDR3 DNA: TGTGCCAGTAGCTACGTGAGGGGGACCTACGGGCAGTACTTC
CDR3 protein: CASSYVRGTYGQYF

V gene: TRBV11-2
clone size: NA
J gene: TRBJ1-6
D gene: TRBD1
CDR3 DNA: TGTACCAGCAGTCAGACAGGGGGATATTCACCCCTCCGCTTT
CDR3 protein: CTSSQTGGYSPLRF

V gene: TRBV4-1
clone size: NA
J gene: TRBJ2-7
D gene: NA
CDR3 DNA: TGCGCCAGCAGCCGGACACTTGCGGGAGAGGGGGATGGGCAGTACTTC
CDR3 protein: CASSRTLAGEGDGQYF

V gene: TRBV2
clone size: NA
J gene: TRBJ1-6
D gene: TRBD1
CDR3 DNA: TGTGCCAGCAGACTAACAGGGGGGGATTCACCCCTCCACTTT
CDR3 protein: CASRLTGGDSPLHF

V gene: TRBV4-1
clone size: NA
J gene: TRBJ1-2
D gene: TRBD1
CDR3 DNA: TGCGCCAGCAGCCAATGGACAGGGGGCGCGAGACACAATGGCTACACCTTC
CDR3 protein: CASSQWTGGARHNGYTF

V gene: TRBV25-1
clone size: few
J gene: TRBJ2-7
D gene: NA
CDR3 DNA: TGTGCCAGCAGTGTAACAGGTTACGAGCAGTACTTC
CDR3 protein: CASSVTGYEQYF

V gene: TRBV7-3
clone size: many
J gene: TRBJ2-3
D gene: TRBD2
CDR3 DNA: TGTGCCAGCAGCTTAAGCCCGGGACTAGCAGGTGATACGCAGTATTTT
CDR3 protein: CASSLSPGLAGDTQYF

V gene: TRBV7-3
clone size: NA
J gene: TRBJ1-4
D gene: NA
CDR3 DNA: TGTGCCGGCAGCTTATTGGGGGGGCCAAATGAAAAACTGATTTTT
CDR3 protein: CAGSLLGGPNEKLIF

V gene: TRBV29-1
clone size: NA
J gene: TRBJ1-2
D gene: NA
CDR3 DNA: NA
CDR3 protein: CSAGQIDYNYCCTF

V gene: TRBV4-2
clone size: NA
J gene: TRBJ2-7
D gene: NA
CDR3 DNA: TGTGCCGGCAGCCGAGCTGGAGGACCCCACGAGCAGTACTTC
CDR3 protein: CAGSRAGGPHEQYF

V gene: TRBV10-3
clone size: many
J gene: TRBJ2-1
D gene: NA
CDR3 DNA: TGTGCCATCAGTAGGTCCTACAATGAGCAGTTCTTC
CDR3 protein: CAISRSYNEQFF

V gene: TRBV24-1
clone size: once
J gene: TRBJ2-3
D gene: NA
CDR3 DNA: TGTGCCACCAGTAACCCTCGAGGGGTTTACATAGATACGCAGTATTTT
CDR3 protein: CATSNPRGVYIDTQYF

V gene: TRBV4-2
clone size: NA
J gene: TRBJ2-5
D gene: TRBD2
CDR3 DNA: TGTGCCAGCAGCCAAGAACTAGCGGGGGGGAGGGCCCAAGAGACCAAGTATTTC
CDR3 protein: CASSQELAGGRAQETKYF

V gene: TRBV29-1
clone size: NA
J gene: TRBJ2-1
D gene: NA
CDR3 DNA: TGCAGCGTCAAGCTATACCTCCAGACAGTGGAAGAGGCCCAGTTCTTC
CDR3 protein: CSVKLYLQTVEEAQFF

V gene: TRBV29-1
clone size: NA
J gene: TRBJ2-5
D gene: NA
CDR3 DNA: TGCAGCGTTGTAGACTTTTCTCGAGGGACCCTCTACTTC
CDR3 protein: CSVVDFSRGTLYF

V gene: TRBV28
clone size: many
J gene: TRBJ2-3
D gene: NA
CDR3 DNA: TGTGCCAGCAGTTTTTTAGCTGGCACAGATACGCAGTATTTT
CDR3 protein: CASSFLAGTDTQYF

V gene: TRBV10-3
clone size: few
J gene: TRBJ2-2
D gene: NA
CDR3 DNA: TGTACCATCACTGGGCGGGCTGCCCCTGGTACCGGGGAGCTGTTTTTT
CDR3 protein: CTITGRAAPGTGELFF

V gene: TRBV6-5
clone size: NA
J gene: TRBJ2-7
D gene: NA
CDR3 DNA: TGTGTCAGCAGTTACTCCGGGCCAGACATCTACGAGCTGTACTTC
CDR3 protein: CVSSYSGPDIYELYF

V gene: TRBV4-1
clone size: NA
J gene: TRBJ2-7
D gene: NA
CDR3 DNA: TGCGCCAGCAGCCGCAGTACCGGCAGGGCGCGCGAGCAGTACTTC
CDR3 protein: CASSRSTGRAREQYF

V gene: TRBV12-3/TRBV12-4
clone size: NA
J gene: TRBJ1-3
D gene: NA
CDR3 DNA: TGTGCCAGCAGTCATACAGGGTACTCTGGAAGCACCATATATTTT
CDR3 protein: CASSHTGYSGSTIYF

V gene: TRBV6-6
clone size: NA
J gene: TRBJ2-7
D gene: NA
CDR3 DNA: TGTGCCAGCAGTTATCAGGAGGGTGAATCCGATCAATACTTC
CDR3 protein: CASSYQEGESDQYF

V gene: TRBV10-2
clone size: NA
J gene: TRBJ1-5
D gene: TRBD1
CDR3 DNA: TGCGTCAGGAAAACCAACAGGGGTGGTAGCAAACAGCCCCAGCATTTT
CDR3 protein: CVRKTNRGGSKQPQHF

V gene: TRBV6-1
clone size: NA
J gene: TRBJ2-7
D gene: NA
CDR3 DNA: TGTGCCAGTCAAATCGAGTCGGGCACATACGAGCAGTACTTC
CDR3 protein: CASQIESGTYEQYF

V gene: TRBV12-3/TRBV12-4
clone size: NA
J gene: TRBJ2-3
D gene: NA
CDR3 DNA: TGTACCAGCAGATTGGGGGACGGGGGGCCAGATACGCAGTATTTT
CDR3 protein: CTSRLGDGGPDTQYF

V gene: TRBV6-1
clone size: NA
J gene: TRBJ2-4
D gene: NA
CDR3 DNA: TGTGCCAGCAGCCGCCATGAAAACATTCAGTGCTTC
CDR3 protein: CASSRHENIQCF

V gene: TRBV7-9
clone size: NA
J gene: TRBJ2-5
D gene: NA
CDR3 DNA: TGTGCCAGCAGCCTCCCCAACGGGGACACCCAATACTTC
CDR3 protein: CASSLPNGDTQYF

V gene: TRBV29-1
clone size: NA
J gene: TRBJ2-3
D gene: TRBD2
CDR3 DNA: TGCAGCGTTGAAGATGGAATTAAGCGGGGTCACGATATGCAGTATTTT
CDR3 protein: CSVEDGIKRGHDMQYF

V gene: TRBV5-5
clone size: NA
J gene: TRBJ1-5
D gene: NA
CDR3 DNA: TGTGCCAGCAGTATTCCAGGAGGGATCAATCAGCTCCAGCATTTT
CDR3 protein: CASSIPGGINQLQHF

V gene: TRBV7-9
clone size: NA
J gene: TRBJ2-5
D gene: NA
CDR3 DNA: TGTGCCAGCAGCCTCCCCGACGGGGTGACCCAGTACTTC
CDR3 protein: CASSLPDGVTQYF

V gene: TRBV10-3
clone size: NA
J gene: TRBJ1-5
D gene: NA
CDR3 DNA: TGTACCATCAGTATAACAATGGATGGGGATCAGCCCCAGCATTTT
CDR3 protein: CTISITMDGDQPQHF

V gene: TRBV11-2
clone size: once
J gene: TRBJ2-1
D gene: TRBD2
CDR3 DNA: TGTGCCAGCAGCTTAGGGTTCGGGAGGACCTACAATGGGCAGCTCTTC
CDR3 protein: CASSLGFGRTYNGQLF

V gene: TRBV12-3/TRBV12-4
clone size: NA
J gene: TRBJ1-2
D gene: NA
CDR3 DNA: TGTGCCAGCAGTATCGGGATAGACTATGGCTACACCTTC
CDR3 protein: CASSIGIDYGYTF

V gene: TRBV7-2
clone size: NA
J gene: TRBJ2-1
D gene: TRBD2
CDR3 DNA: TGTGCCAGCAGCTTAGTAGCGGGAGCCCCGAGGACATACAATGAGCAGTTCTTC
CDR3 protein: CASSLVAGAPRTYNEQFF

V gene: TRBV4-2
clone size: NA
J gene: TRBJ1-1
D gene: TRBD1
CDR3 DNA: TGTGCCAGCAGTCAAGAACGGGGACAGGGGGCCCGGAACACTGAAGCTTTCTTT
CDR3 protein: CASSQERGQGARNTEAFF

V gene: TRBV4-3
clone size: NA
J gene: TRBJ2-4
D gene: NA
CDR3 DNA: TGCGCCAGCAGCCCAAGGACGGCTTTCAAAAACATTGAGTACTTC
CDR3 protein: CASSPRTAFKNIEYF

V gene: TRBV6-4
clone size: NA
J gene: TRBJ1-2
D gene: NA
CDR3 DNA: TGTGCCAGCATTGACACGACCGGGTCAGGCTTTTTGACCTTC
CDR3 protein: CASIDTTGSGFLTF

V gene: TRBV6-1
clone size: NA
J gene: TRBJ1-4
D gene: TRBD1
CDR3 DNA: TGTGCCAGTAGTCATGCGTCAGGGGGCTTAAGGGAAAAACTGTTTTTT
CDR3 protein: CASSHASGGLREKLFF

V gene: TRBV5-4
clone size: NA
J gene: TRBJ1-6
D gene: NA
CDR3 DNA: TGTGCCAGCAGCTTGACAAGGGATAGTAATCCACCCCTCCACTTT
CDR3 protein: CASSLTRDSNPPLHF

V gene: TRBV6-6
clone size: NA
J gene: TRBJ1-2
D gene: TRBD1
CDR3 DNA: TGTGCCAACAGTTCCGGGACAGGGGAATATTGCTACACCTTC
CDR3 protein: CANSSGTGEYCYTF

V gene: TRBV29-1
clone size: NA
J gene: TRBJ2-3
D gene: TRBD2
CDR3 DNA: TGCAGCGTTGAAGGGCGCGGGAGGCTCGGGGATACGCAGTATTTT
CDR3 protein: CSVEGRGRLGDTQYF

V gene: TRBV4-3
clone size: NA
J gene: TRBJ2-1
D gene: TRBD2
CDR3 DNA: TGCGCCAGCAGCCAAGATCCAGCGGGAGCCGAACACAATGAGCAGTTCTTC
CDR3 protein: CASSQDPAGAEHNEQFF

V gene: TRBV6-5
clone size: NA
J gene: TRBJ1-2
D gene: TRBD1
CDR3 DNA: TGTGCCAACACTCGTGAGATGCGGGACAGTCTCTATGGCTACACCTTC
CDR3 protein: CANTREMRDSLYGYTF

V gene: TRBV5-6
clone size: NA
J gene: TRBJ2-5
D gene: NA
CDR3 DNA: TGTGACAGCAGCTTTAGGCGACTAGGGGGAGAGACCCAGTACTTC
CDR3 protein: CDSSFRRLGGETQYF

V gene: TRBV5-1
clone size: few
J gene: TRBJ2-3
D gene: NA
CDR3 DNA: TGCGCCAGTGCCGAAGGGGGTGCGCAGTATTTT
CDR3 protein: CASAEGGAQYF

V gene: TRBV11-3
clone size: NA
J gene: TRBJ1-1
D gene: NA
CDR3 DNA: TGTGCTAGCGCGCAGACGGGGGCGTTCACTGAAGCTTTCTTT
CDR3 protein: CASAQTGAFTEAFF

V gene: TRBV5-1
clone size: once
J gene: TRBJ2-3
D gene: NA
CDR3 DNA: TGCGCCAGCAGGCTAGGACTCGAGGATTATTCAGATACGCAGTATTTT
CDR3 protein: CASRLGLEDYSDTQYF